This TCR beta chain was identified in a study of blood T cell repertoires in COVID-19. Looking at the study overall: Acute-phase and convalescent COVID-19 samples originated in the United States, Italy and Spain.

Germline-derived CDR1 and CDR2 are MNHEY and SVGEGT. The CDR3 runs to 15 residues. V lost 0 bases and J lost 7, with 12 bases in between. Original methodology: Amplification of reference gene primers was used by the study to estimate nucleated cell counts. The assay was immunoSEQ multiplex PCR, and TCRdb's table has in-frame clones only and misses some. From that table come the V and J calls and clone size; the DNA was used to work out D and trimming. The repertoire has 65,000 to 75,000 clones, about 81% of them found once; the top ten carry about 15%. The sequencing sample was made of peripheral blood. The TCR comes from a man aged 80 or over with acute or convalescent COVID-19. The chain carries TRBV6-2 or TRBV6-3 and TRBJ1-4, with D possibly being TRBD1 (5 bases). CDR3 in amino acids: CASSYSKGEGEKLFF. In DNA form, the CDR3 reads TGTGCCAGCAGTTACTCGAAAGGGGAAGGTGAAAAACTGTTTTTT.